This T cell receptor (beta chain) was identified in a study of T cell responses to AZD1222 COVID-19 vaccine. The study's findings and limits: Baseline antibody screening turned up just a handful of seropositive AZD1222 recipients.

Trimming cost V 3 bases and J 7 bases; bases outside gene matches: 8. The V gene's germline CDR1 is WNHNN and CDR2 SYGVQD (reference sequence). The CDR3 contains 16 residues. About this clone itself: The antigen is unknown.

The assay was immunoSEQ multiplex PCR, and TCRdb's table has in-frame clones only and misses some. Here the sample spans tens of thousands of clones, over 75% being singletons. The chain employs TRBV10-1 and TRBJ2-5; 13 bases map to TRBD2. The clonotype originates from an adult in good health. Sequenced material: peripheral blood, taken on day 0 of AZD1222 vaccination. CDR3 in DNA: TGCGCCAGCAGTGAAGGACTAGCGGGAGCCTCGGGGACCCAGTACTTC. It encodes CASSEGLAGASGTQYF.